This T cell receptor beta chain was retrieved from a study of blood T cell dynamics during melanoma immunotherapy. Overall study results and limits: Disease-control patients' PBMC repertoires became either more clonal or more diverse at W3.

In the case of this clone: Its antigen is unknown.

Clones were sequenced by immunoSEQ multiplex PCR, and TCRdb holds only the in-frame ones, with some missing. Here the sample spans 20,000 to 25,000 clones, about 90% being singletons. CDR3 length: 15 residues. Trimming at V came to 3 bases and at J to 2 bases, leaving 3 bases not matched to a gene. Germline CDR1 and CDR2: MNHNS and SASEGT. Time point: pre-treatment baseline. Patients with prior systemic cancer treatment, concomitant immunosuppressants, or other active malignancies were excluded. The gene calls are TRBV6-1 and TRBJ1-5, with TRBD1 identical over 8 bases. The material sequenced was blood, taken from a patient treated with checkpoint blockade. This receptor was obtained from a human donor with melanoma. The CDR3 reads CASSDVTGGNQPQHF. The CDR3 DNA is TGTGCCAGCAGTGATGTGACAGGGGGCAATCAGCCCCAGCATTTT.